This T cell receptor (beta chain) was obtained from a study of OX40 agonist ivuxolimab in advanced cancers. Whole-study results and caveats: Low levels of normalized T-cell clonal expansion also appeared in some nonresponders. The antigens recognized by the expanded peripheral T cells, that is their antigen specificity, were not determined. Average numbers of expanded clones were greater in CD8+ T cells than in CD4+.

Repertoires were generated with immunoSEQ multiplex PCR, while TCRdb's copy carries only in-frame clones and drops some. The sample has around 60,000 clones, 75% to 90% seen once; the top ten hold under 2.5%. The CDR3 sequence is 15 residues long. From germline, CDR1 is SNHLY and CDR2 FYNNEI. The ends lost 5 bases at V and 3 bases at J; junction bases unmatched: 6. A note on this clone: Its antigen is still unknown.

This sequence joins TRBV2 and TRBJ1-5; TRBD1 aligns across 8 bases. The sequence came from an adult with an advanced solid tumor such as melanoma, head and neck, liver or kidney cancer. The input for sequencing was CD4+ or CD8+ T cells sorted from blood, taken in a trial of the OX40 agonist ivuxolimab. As DNA, the CDR3 is TGTGCCAGCAGTTCCCGGACAGGGACCAATCAGCCCCAGCATTTT. Protein: CASSSRTGTNQPQHF.